A selection of T cell receptor beta chains follows, all from one sample in a study of blood T cell repertoires in COVID-19. Sequenced by immunoSEQ multiplex PCR; TCRdb stores in-frame clones only, minus some. The sample lists 100,000 to 150,000 clones; around 83% were seen once. Sequencing was carried out using peripheral blood. The receptors stem from an elderly man with active or convalescent COVID-19. CDR3s include the opening cysteine and the closing phenylalanine or tryptophan. Fields, in order: clone size, D gene, J gene, V gene, CDR3 DNA, CDR3 protein. D genes are given only for firm matches. For some rows the clone size is stated as once, few or many, or as a class when expanded; others skip it.

-	-	TRBJ1-5	TRBV28	TGTGCCAGCAGTTTAGGGGCACGGTGGGGCAATCAGCCCCAGCATTTT	CASSLGARWGNQPQHF
-	TRBD1	TRBJ2-3	TRBV12-5	TGTGCTAGTGGTTTGTGGACAGGAGTCACAGATACGCAGTATTTT	CASGLWTGVTDTQYF
-	-	TRBJ1-2	TRBV5-4	TGTGCCAGCAGAGAGGAGATTGGGGCAGACACCTTC	CASREEIGADTF
-	-	TRBJ2-7	TRBV5-8	TGTGCCAGCAGCTTGTCCAAACAGAAGGACGAGCAGTACTTC	CASSLSKQKDEQYF
many	-	TRBJ1-2	TRBV7-9	TGTGCCAGCAGCCAAATGGTGGCAAAGAACTATGGCTACACCTTC	CASSQMVAKNYGYTF
-	-	TRBJ2-6	TRBV11-2	TGTGCCAGCAGCTCTGGGGGAGGCTCTGGGGCCAACGTCCTGACTTTC	CASSSGGGSGANVLTF
-	-	TRBJ1-2	TRBV29-1	TGCAGCGCACTCTTAGGGGCCACCTATGGCTACACCTTC	CSALLGATYGYTF
-	-	TRBJ2-7	TRBV12-3/TRBV12-4	TGTGCCAGCAGTGGGACTTACTACGAGCAGTACTTC	CASSGTYYEQYF
-	-	TRBJ1-2	TRBV28	TGTGCCAGCAGTTTACCCAGGGTAGGAGGCTACACCTTC	CASSLPRVGGYTF
-	TRBD1	TRBJ2-1	TRBV10-3	TGTGCCATCAGTGAGTCGAGGACAGGGCCCTACAATGAGCAGTTCTTC	CAISESRTGPYNEQFF
-	TRBD1	TRBJ1-2	TRBV6-2/TRBV6-3	TGTGCCAGCAGTCCGCTTCCGGGACAGGGGTTCGGCGGCTACACCTTC	CASSPLPGQGFGGYTF
-	-	TRBJ1-4	TRBV7-2	TGTGCCAGCAGCTACCGACGGGGGTCAACTAATGAAAAACTGTTTTTT	CASSYRRGSTNEKLFF
-	-	TRBJ2-2	TRBV3-1/TRBV3-2	TGTGCCAGCAGCCAAGTCTCTAGCGGGGAGCTGTTTTTT	CASSQVSSGELFF
-	TRBD2	TRBJ2-3	TRBV28	TGTGCCAGCAGTCCGGGACTAGCGGGGGATACGCAGTATTTT	CASSPGLAGDTQYF
-	-	TRBJ2-3	TRBV3-1/TRBV3-2	TGTGCCAGCAGCGACCTCCCCACAGATACGCAGTGTTTT	CASSDLPTDTQCF
-	-	TRBJ1-4	TRBV30	TGTGCCTGGAGTTCCACCTCATTACTTACAACTAATGAAAAACTGTTTTTT	CAWSSTSLLTTNEKLFF
-	TRBD1	TRBJ2-2	TRBV6-5	TGTGCCAGCAGTTTTGACAGGGAGAACACCGGGGAGCTGTTTTTT	CASSFDRENTGELFF
-	-	TRBJ2-7	TRBV18	TGTGCCAGCTCCCGACTGACCTACGAGCAGTACTTC	CASSRLTYEQYF
once	-	TRBJ2-7	TRBV7-9	TGTGCCAGCAGCCCCGGACAGACCTACGAGCAGTACTTC	CASSPGQTYEQYF
-	-	TRBJ2-3	TRBV10-3	TGTGCCATTAGGACAGCCAACACAGATACGCAGTATTTT	CAIRTANTDTQYF
once	-	TRBJ2-3	TRBV5-8	TGTGCCAGCAGCTTGGTTTCTTACACAGATACGCAGTATTTT	CASSLVSYTDTQYF
many	-	TRBJ2-7	TRBV20-1	TGCAGTGCTCCCTTCAGGGTCGAGCAGTACTTC	CSAPFRVEQYF
-	-	TRBJ2-5	TRBV14	TGTGCCAGCAGCCAAGGTGTGGGCTTACAAGAGACCCAGTACTTC	CASSQGVGLQETQYF
-	-	TRBJ1-2	TRBV4-1	TGCGCCAGCAGCCATAAACAGGGATTGGATTATGGCTACACCTTC	CASSHKQGLDYGYTF
-	TRBD2	TRBJ2-3	TRBV7-3	TGTGCCAGCAGCTTAACGGGTGCGAGCGGGGGGAGCACAGATACGCAGTATTTT	CASSLTGASGGSTDTQYF
many	-	TRBJ2-3	TRBV6-4	TGTGCCAGCAGCCGCGGGACCGTCACCACAGATACGCAGTATTTT	CASSRGTVTTDTQYF
-	TRBD2	TRBJ2-5	TRBV7-2	TGTGCCAGCAGCTTCCAGCGGGGGGCGGGGGAGACCCAGTACTTC	CASSFQRGAGETQYF
few	-	TRBJ2-1	TRBV18	TGTGCCAGCTCACCTGTGGCTAGCTCCGATGAGCAGTTCTTC	CASSPVASSDEQFF
-	TRBD1	TRBJ1-5	TRBV28	TGTGCCAGCAGTTTAATCGGACAGGGCAATCAGCCCCAGCATTTT	CASSLIGQGNQPQHF
-	TRBD2	TRBJ2-1	TRBV9	TGTGCCAGCAGCGTAGAAAGCGGGGGGGTGTCAAATGAGCAGTTCTTC	CASSVESGGVSNEQFF
-	TRBD1	TRBJ1-2	TRBV7-9	TGTGCCAGCAGCTCTTATAAGGGGGCAGGGGGCCGCTATGGCTACACCTTC	CASSSYKGAGGRYGYTF
-	TRBD1	TRBJ1-2	TRBV28	TGTGCCAGCAGTTTATTAGCCAACAGGGGATATGGCTACACCTTC	CASSLLANRGYGYTF